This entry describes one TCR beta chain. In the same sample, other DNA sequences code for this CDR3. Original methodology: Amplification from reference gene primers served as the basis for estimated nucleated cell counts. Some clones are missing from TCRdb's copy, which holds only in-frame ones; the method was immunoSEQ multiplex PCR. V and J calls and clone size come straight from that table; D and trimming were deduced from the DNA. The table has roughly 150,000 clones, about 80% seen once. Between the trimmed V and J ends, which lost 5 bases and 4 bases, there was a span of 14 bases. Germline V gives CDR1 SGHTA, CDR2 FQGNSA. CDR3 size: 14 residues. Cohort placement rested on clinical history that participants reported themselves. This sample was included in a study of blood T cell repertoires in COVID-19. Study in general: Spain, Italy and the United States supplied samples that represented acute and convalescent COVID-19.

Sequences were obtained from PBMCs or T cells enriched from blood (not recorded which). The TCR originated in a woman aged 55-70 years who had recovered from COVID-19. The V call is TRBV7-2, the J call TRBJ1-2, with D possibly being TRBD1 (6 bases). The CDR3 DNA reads TGTGCCAGCAGCCTACAGGGTGGGGGCTATGGCTACACCTTC. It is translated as CASSLQGGGYGYTF.